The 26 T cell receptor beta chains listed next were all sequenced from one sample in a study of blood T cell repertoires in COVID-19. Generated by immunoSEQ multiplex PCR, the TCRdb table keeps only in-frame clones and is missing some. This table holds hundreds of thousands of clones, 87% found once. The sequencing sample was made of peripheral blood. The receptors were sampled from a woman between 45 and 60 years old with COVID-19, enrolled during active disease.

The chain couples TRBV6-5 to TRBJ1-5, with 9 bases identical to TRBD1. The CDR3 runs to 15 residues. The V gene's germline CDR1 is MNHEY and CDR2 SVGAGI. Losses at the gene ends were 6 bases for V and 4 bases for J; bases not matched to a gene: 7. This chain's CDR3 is CASRGGQGRNQPQHF. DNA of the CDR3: TGTGCCAGCAGGGGGGGACAGGGAAGAAATCAGCCCCAGCATTTT.

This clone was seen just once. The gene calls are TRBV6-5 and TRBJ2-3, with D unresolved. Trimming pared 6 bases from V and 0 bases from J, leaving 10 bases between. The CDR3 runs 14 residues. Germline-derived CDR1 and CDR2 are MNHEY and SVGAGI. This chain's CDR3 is CASRDSLSTDTQYF. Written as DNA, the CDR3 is TGTGCCAGCAGAGATAGCCTTAGCACAGATACGCAGTATTTT.

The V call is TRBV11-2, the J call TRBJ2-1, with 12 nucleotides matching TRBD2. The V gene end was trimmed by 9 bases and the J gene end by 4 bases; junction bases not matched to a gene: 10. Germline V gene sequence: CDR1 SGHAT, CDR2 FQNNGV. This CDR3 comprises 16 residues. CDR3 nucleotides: TGTGCCAGTATGACTAGCGGGAGAATATCGTACAATGAGCAGTTCTTC. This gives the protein CASMTSGRISYNEQFF. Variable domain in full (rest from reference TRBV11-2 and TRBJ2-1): EAGVAQSPRYKIIEKRQSVAFWCNPISGHATLYWYQQILGQGPKLLIQFQNNGVVDDSQLPKDRFSAERLKGVDSTLKIQPAKLEDSAVYLCASMTSGRISYNEQFFGPGTRLTVL.

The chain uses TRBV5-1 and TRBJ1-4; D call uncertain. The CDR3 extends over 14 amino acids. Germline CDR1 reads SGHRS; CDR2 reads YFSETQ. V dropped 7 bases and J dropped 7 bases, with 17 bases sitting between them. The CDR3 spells CASRLIPSSEKLFF. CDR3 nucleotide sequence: TGCGCCAGCCGACTAATTCCTTCCAGTGAAAAACTGTTTTTT.

The CDR3 is CASNPAGTDSYNEQFF. CDR3 coding DNA: TGTGCCAGCAACCCTGCCGGGACAGATTCCTACAATGAGCAGTTCTTC. The rearrangement joins TRBV27 to TRBJ2-1; 7 bases line up with TRBD1. With V trimmed by 7 bases and J by 1 base, 10 bases remained unmatched. Germline lookup yields CDR1 MNHEY and CDR2 SMNVEV (reference sequence). The CDR3 sequence is 16 residues long.

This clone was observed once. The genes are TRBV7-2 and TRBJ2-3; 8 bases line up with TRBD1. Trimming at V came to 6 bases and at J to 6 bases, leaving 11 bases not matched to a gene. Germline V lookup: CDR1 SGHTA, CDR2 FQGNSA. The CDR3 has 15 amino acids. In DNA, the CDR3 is TGTGCCAGCAGGCGGGCGGGGACAGGCCATGATACGCAGTATTTT. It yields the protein CASRRAGTGHDTQYF.

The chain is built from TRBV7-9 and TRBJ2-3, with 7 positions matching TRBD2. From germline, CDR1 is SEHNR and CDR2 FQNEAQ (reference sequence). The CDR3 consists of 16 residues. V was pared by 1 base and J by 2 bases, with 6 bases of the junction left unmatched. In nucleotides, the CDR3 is TGTGCCAGCAGCTTAGGGGAGGGCCGGTTCACAGATACGCAGTATTTT. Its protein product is CASSLGEGRFTDTQYF.

The CDR3 loop reads CASSEALQGPNQPQHF. Written as DNA, the CDR3 is TGTGCCAGCAGTGAAGCGCTTCAGGGTCCGAATCAGCCCCAGCATTTT. This chain links TRBV2 with TRBJ1-5; maybe TRBD1 (5 bases). Deletions cut 0 bases from V and 4 bases from J, with 13 bases between. The CDR3 loop spans 16 amino acids. Germline CDR1 reads SNHLY; CDR2 reads FYNNEI.

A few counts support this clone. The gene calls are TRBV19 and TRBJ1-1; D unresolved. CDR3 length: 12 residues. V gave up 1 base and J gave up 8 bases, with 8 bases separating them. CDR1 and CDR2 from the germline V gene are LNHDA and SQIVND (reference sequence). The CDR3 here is CASSIGRTEAFF. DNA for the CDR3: TGTGCCAGTAGTATAGGCAGAACCGAAGCTTTCTTT.

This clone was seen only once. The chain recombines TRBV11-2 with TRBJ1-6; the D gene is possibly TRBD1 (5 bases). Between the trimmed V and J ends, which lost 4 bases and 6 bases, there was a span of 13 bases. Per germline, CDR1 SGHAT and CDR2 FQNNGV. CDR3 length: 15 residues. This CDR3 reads CASSWGRVPNSPLHF. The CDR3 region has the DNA TGTGCCAGCAGCTGGGGGAGGGTTCCTAATTCACCCCTCCACTTT.

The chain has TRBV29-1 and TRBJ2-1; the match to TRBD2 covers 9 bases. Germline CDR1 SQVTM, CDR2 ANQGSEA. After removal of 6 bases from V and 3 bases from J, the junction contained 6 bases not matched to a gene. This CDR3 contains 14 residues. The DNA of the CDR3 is TGCAGCGTGGCAGCGGGGGGCTACTACAATGAGCAGTTCTTC. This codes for CSVAAGGYYNEQFF.

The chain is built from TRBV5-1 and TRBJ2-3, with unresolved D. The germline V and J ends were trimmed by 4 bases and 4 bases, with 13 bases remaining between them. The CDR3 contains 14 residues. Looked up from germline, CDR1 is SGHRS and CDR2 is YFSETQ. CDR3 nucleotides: TGCGCCAGCAGCATAAGTTCCGAGGCAGATACGCAGTATTTT. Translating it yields CASSISSEADTQYF.

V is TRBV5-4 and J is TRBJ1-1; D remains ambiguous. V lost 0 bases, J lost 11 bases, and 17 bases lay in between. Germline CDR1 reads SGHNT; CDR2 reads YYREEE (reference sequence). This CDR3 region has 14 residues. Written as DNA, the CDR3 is TGTGCCAGCAGCTTGGACCGCTCCACCGGTGAGGCTTTCTTT. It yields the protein CASSLDRSTGEAFF.

In DNA form, the CDR3 reads TGTGCCAGCAGCCGTACAGCGAACACTGAAGCTTTCTTT. It encodes CASSRTANTEAFF. This sequence joins TRBV7-8 and TRBJ1-1; D is uncertain. Germline V lookup: CDR1 SGHVS, CDR2 FQNEAQ. This CDR3 has 13 residues. Trimming took off 5 bases at V and 1 base at J, with 8 bases between the two ends.

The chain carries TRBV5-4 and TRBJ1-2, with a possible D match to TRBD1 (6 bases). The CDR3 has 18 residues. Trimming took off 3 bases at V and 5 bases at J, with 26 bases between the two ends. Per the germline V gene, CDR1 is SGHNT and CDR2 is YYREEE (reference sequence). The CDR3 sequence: CASSSRLSWTDVDYGYTF. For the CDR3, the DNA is TGTGCCAGCAGCTCCAGACTGTCATGGACAGACGTGGATTATGGCTACACCTTC.

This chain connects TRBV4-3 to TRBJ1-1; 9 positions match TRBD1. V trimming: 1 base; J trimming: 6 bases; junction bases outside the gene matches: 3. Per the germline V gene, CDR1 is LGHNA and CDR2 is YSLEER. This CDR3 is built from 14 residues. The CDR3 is CASSQGDRGSEAFF. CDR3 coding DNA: TGCGCCAGCAGCCAAGGCGACAGGGGGTCTGAAGCTTTCTTT.

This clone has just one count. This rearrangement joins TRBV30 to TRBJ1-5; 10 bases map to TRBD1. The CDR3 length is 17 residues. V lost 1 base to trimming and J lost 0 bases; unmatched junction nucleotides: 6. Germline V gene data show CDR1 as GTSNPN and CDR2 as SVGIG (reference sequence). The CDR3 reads CAWSDRDRGGSNQPQHF. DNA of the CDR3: TGTGCCTGGAGTGACCGGGACAGGGGTGGTAGCAATCAGCCCCAGCATTTT.

The CDR3 loop reads CASSYIRTGATYEQYF. The CDR3 nucleotides read TGTGCCAGCAGTTACATTCGGACAGGGGCCACCTACGAGCAGTACTTC. The J gene is TRBJ2-7, the V gene TRBV6-2 or TRBV6-3; TRBD1 agrees at 9 bases. The length of the CDR3 is 16 residues. Germline CDR1 MNHEY, CDR2 SVGEGT. V shed 2 bases, J shed 2 bases, and the junction held 7 bases outside the gene matches.

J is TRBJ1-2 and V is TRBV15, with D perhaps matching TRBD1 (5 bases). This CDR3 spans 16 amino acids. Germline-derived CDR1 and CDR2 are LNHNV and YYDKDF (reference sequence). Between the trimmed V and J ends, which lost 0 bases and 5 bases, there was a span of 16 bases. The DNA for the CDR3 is TGTGCCACCAGCAGAGAAGGGGATACCTTCCTTTATGGCTACACCTTC. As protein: CATSREGDTFLYGYTF.

The CDR3: CASSFPGLAKEGITDTQYF. DNA for the CDR3: TGTGCCAGCAGTTTTCCGGGACTAGCCAAGGAGGGTATCACAGATACGCAGTATTTT. The chain carries TRBV2 and TRBJ2-3; 9 positions agree with TRBD2. There are 19 residues in the CDR3. After removal of 5 bases from V and 2 bases from J, the junction contained 17 bases not matched to a gene. Germline V lookup: CDR1 SNHLY, CDR2 FYNNEI.

Written as DNA, the CDR3 is TGCGCCAGCAGCTTGCCTAGCCAGAGCACAGATACGCAGTATTTT. It specifies CASSLPSQSTDTQYF. The chain uses TRBV5-1 and TRBJ2-3; D might be TRBD2 (5 bases). Looked up from germline, CDR1 is SGHRS and CDR2 is YFSETQ. This CDR3 comprises 15 residues. Trimming pared 1 base from V and 0 bases from J, leaving 9 bases between. The entire variable domain, with the rest obtained from reference TRBV5-1 and TRBJ2-3, is as follows: KAGVTQTPRYLIKTRGQQVTLSCSPISGHRSVSWYQQTPGQGLQFLFEYFSETQRNKGNFPGRFSGRQFSNSRSEMNVSTLELGDSALYLCASSLPSQSTDTQYFGPGTRLTVL.

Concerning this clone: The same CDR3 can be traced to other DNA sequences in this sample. The CDR3 protein is CASSTTGVGANVLTF. The CDR3 nucleotides are TGTGCCAGCAGCACCACAGGGGTTGGGGCCAACGTCCTGACTTTC. The chain couples TRBV5-4 to TRBJ2-6; 7 bases are shared with TRBD1. Germline CDR1 SGHNT, CDR2 YYREEE (reference sequence). V lost 4 bases and J lost 3; bases outside the gene matches: 4. This CDR3 spans 15 amino acids.

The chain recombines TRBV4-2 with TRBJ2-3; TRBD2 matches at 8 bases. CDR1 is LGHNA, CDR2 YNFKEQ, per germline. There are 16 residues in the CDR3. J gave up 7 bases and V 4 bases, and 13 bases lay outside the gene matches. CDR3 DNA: TGTGCCAGCAGCCTTGGGAGGGGACTAGGAACGAATACGCAGTATTTT. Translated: CASSLGRGLGTNTQYF.

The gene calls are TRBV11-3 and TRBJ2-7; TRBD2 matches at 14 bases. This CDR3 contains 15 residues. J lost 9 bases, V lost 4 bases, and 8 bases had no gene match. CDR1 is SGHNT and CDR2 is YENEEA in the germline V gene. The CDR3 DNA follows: TGTGCCAGCAGCTCACGGACTAGCGGGAGGTCTAGGCAGTACTTC. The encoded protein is CASSSRTSGRSRQYF.

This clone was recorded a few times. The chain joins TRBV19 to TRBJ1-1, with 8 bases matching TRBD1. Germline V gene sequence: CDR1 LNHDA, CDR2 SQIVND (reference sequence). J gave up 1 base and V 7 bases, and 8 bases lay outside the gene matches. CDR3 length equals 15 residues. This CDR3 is CASITGQGRNTEAFF. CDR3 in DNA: TGTGCCAGTATAACAGGACAGGGAAGGAACACTGAAGCTTTCTTT.

CDR3 nucleotide sequence: TGTGCCAGCAGTTTCCAGGGGCTGAATCAGCCCCAGCATTTT. It encodes CASSFQGLNQPQHF. This sequence joins TRBV27 and TRBJ1-5, with D possibly matching TRBD1 (6 bases). The CDR3 sequence is 14 residues long. V was clipped by 3 bases and J by 4 bases, with 10 bases between them. Germline CDR1 is MNHEY and CDR2 is SMNVEV (reference sequence).